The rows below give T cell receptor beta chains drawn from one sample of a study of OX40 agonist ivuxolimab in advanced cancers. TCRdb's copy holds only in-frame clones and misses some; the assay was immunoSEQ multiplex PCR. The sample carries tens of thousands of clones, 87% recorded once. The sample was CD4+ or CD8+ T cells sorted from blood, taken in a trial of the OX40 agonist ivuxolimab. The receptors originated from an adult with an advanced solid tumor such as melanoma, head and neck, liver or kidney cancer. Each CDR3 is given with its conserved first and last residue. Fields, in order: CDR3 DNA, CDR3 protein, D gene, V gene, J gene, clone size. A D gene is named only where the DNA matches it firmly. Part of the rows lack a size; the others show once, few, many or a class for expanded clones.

CDR3nt: TGTGCCAGCAGGCGACAGGGGAGAAACACTGAAGCTTTCTTT
CDR3aa: CASRRQGRNTEAFF
d_gene: TRBD1
v_gene: TRBV2
j_gene: TRBJ1-1
abundance: NA

CDR3nt: TGTGCCAGCAGACAGGACAGGGGGTACGAGCAGTACTTC
CDR3aa: CASRQDRGYEQYF
d_gene: TRBD1
v_gene: TRBV5-4
j_gene: TRBJ2-7
abundance: NA

CDR3nt: TGTGCCAGCAGCTCCGCCTTAGGGTCTGGGGCCAACGTCCTGACTTTC
CDR3aa: CASSSALGSGANVLTF
d_gene: NA
v_gene: TRBV5-6
j_gene: TRBJ2-6
abundance: NA

CDR3nt: TGTGCCAGCAGCCAACTAGAAGGGTACAATGAGCAGTTCTTC
CDR3aa: CASSQLEGYNEQFF
d_gene: NA
v_gene: TRBV7-2
j_gene: TRBJ2-1
abundance: NA

CDR3nt: TGTGCCAGCAGTACCACCGGGACACTTCAGCCCCAGCATTTT
CDR3aa: CASSTTGTLQPQHF
d_gene: NA
v_gene: TRBV28
j_gene: TRBJ1-5
abundance: few

CDR3nt: TGTGCCAGCAGCTCCGGGACAGGGCTAAGTGAAGCTTTCTTT
CDR3aa: CASSSGTGLSEAFF
d_gene: TRBD1
v_gene: TRBV5-4
j_gene: TRBJ1-1
abundance: NA

CDR3nt: TGTGCCAGCAGTTACTCGGGGTCAGGGTTTCGCACTGAAGCTTTCTTT
CDR3aa: CASSYSGSGFRTEAFF
d_gene: NA
v_gene: TRBV6-5
j_gene: TRBJ1-1
abundance: NA

CDR3nt: TGCGCCAGCAGCTTGGGGCTAGCGCCCAATGAGCAGTTCTTC
CDR3aa: CASSLGLAPNEQFF
d_gene: NA
v_gene: TRBV5-1
j_gene: TRBJ2-1
abundance: NA

CDR3nt: TGTGCCAGCAGTCGCTTCCTGGACACTGAAGCTTTCTTT
CDR3aa: CASSRFLDTEAFF
d_gene: NA
v_gene: TRBV14
j_gene: TRBJ1-1
abundance: NA

CDR3nt: TGTGCCAGCGGGGCAGCAGAAAACACTGAAGCTTTCTTT
CDR3aa: CASGAAENTEAFF
d_gene: NA
v_gene: TRBV7-6
j_gene: TRBJ1-1
abundance: few

CDR3nt: TGTGCCAGCAGTTCAGGGGACTACAGAGGTGGCTACACCTTC
CDR3aa: CASSSGDYRGGYTF
d_gene: NA
v_gene: TRBV27
j_gene: TRBJ1-2
abundance: NA

CDR3nt: TGTGCCACCAGCAGAGGGGAGGGCGGGAGAGAGGGGAAGCAGTACTTC
CDR3aa: CATSRGEGGREGKQYF
d_gene: TRBD2
v_gene: TRBV15
j_gene: TRBJ2-7
abundance: NA

CDR3nt: TGCGCCTGGAAGGGGTCCGGAAACACCATATATTTT
CDR3aa: CAWKGSGNTIYF
d_gene: NA
v_gene: TRBV30
j_gene: TRBJ1-3
abundance: NA

CDR3nt: TGTGCCAGCTCACCGGGGCAGGGGTCCTACGAGCAGTACTTC
CDR3aa: CASSPGQGSYEQYF
d_gene: NA
v_gene: TRBV18
j_gene: TRBJ2-7
abundance: once

CDR3nt: TGTGCCAGCAGCTCCGGGACAGGGTTCTATAATTCACCCCTCCACTTT
CDR3aa: CASSSGTGFYNSPLHF
d_gene: TRBD1
v_gene: TRBV7-9
j_gene: TRBJ1-6
abundance: NA

CDR3nt: TGCGCCAGCAGCTTTGATGGGACAGGGGTGAGCGAGCAGTACTTC
CDR3aa: CASSFDGTGVSEQYF
d_gene: TRBD1
v_gene: TRBV5-1
j_gene: TRBJ2-7
abundance: NA

CDR3nt: TGTGCCAGTAGTATTCCTCCAGGGGGAAGCACAGATACGCAGTATTTT
CDR3aa: CASSIPPGGSTDTQYF
d_gene: TRBD1
v_gene: TRBV19
j_gene: TRBJ2-3
abundance: NA

CDR3nt: TGTGCCAGCAGCACGACAGGGGGCACTGAAGCTTTCTTT
CDR3aa: CASSTTGGTEAFF
d_gene: TRBD1
v_gene: TRBV2
j_gene: TRBJ1-1
abundance: NA

CDR3nt: TGCGCCAGCAGTGGCGCGGGAGGTAACACCGGGGAGCTGTTTTTT
CDR3aa: CASSGAGGNTGELFF
d_gene: TRBD2
v_gene: TRBV6-6
j_gene: TRBJ2-2
abundance: NA

CDR3nt: TGTGCCAGCAGGGCGACAGGGCCAAAAGAGACCCAGTACTTC
CDR3aa: CASRATGPKETQYF
d_gene: TRBD1
v_gene: TRBV28
j_gene: TRBJ2-5
abundance: NA

CDR3nt: TGTGCCAGCGCCAGTGGGAACTCCTACGAGCAGTACTTC
CDR3aa: CASASGNSYEQYF
d_gene: NA
v_gene: TRBV28
j_gene: TRBJ2-7
abundance: once

CDR3nt: TGTGCCAGCGCCGGCTTTTACGAGCAGTACTTC
CDR3aa: CASAGFYEQYF
d_gene: NA
v_gene: TRBV28
j_gene: TRBJ2-7
abundance: NA

CDR3nt: TGTGCCAGCAGTTCGGACAGCCCCTTTAATCAGCCCCAGCATTTT
CDR3aa: CASSSDSPFNQPQHF
d_gene: NA
v_gene: TRBV28
j_gene: TRBJ1-5
abundance: NA

CDR3nt: TGTGCCAGCAGCCCTGACTACTCCGCCTACAATGAGCAGTTCTTC
CDR3aa: CASSPDYSAYNEQFF
d_gene: NA
v_gene: TRBV28
j_gene: TRBJ2-1
abundance: NA

CDR3nt: TGTGCCAGCAGCCGACAGGGCGACAATGAGCAGTTCTTC
CDR3aa: CASSRQGDNEQFF
d_gene: TRBD1
v_gene: TRBV7-9
j_gene: TRBJ2-1
abundance: NA

CDR3nt: TGTGCCAGCAGCTTAGGTCGGTCCAGGGGCGCGAATTCACCCCTCCACTTT
CDR3aa: CASSLGRSRGANSPLHF
d_gene: NA
v_gene: TRBV7-9
j_gene: TRBJ1-6
abundance: NA

CDR3nt: TGTGCCTGCTCACCGAGCCAAGAGACCCAGTACTTC
CDR3aa: CACSPSQETQYF
d_gene: NA
v_gene: TRBV18
j_gene: TRBJ2-5
abundance: NA

CDR3nt: TGTGCCAGCAGCGCGCCCGATCCGAACACTGAAGCTTTCTTT
CDR3aa: CASSAPDPNTEAFF
d_gene: NA
v_gene: TRBV7-8
j_gene: TRBJ1-1
abundance: NA

CDR3nt: TGTGCCTGGAGTAATAACCAGGGCAATCAGCCCCAGCATTTT
CDR3aa: CAWSNNQGNQPQHF
d_gene: NA
v_gene: TRBV30
j_gene: TRBJ1-5
abundance: NA

CDR3nt: TGTGCCAGCAGCCGGGGGGCTAACTATGGCTACACCTTC
CDR3aa: CASSRGANYGYTF
d_gene: NA
v_gene: TRBV28
j_gene: TRBJ1-2
abundance: NA

CDR3nt: TGCGCCAGCAGCGGAAGGCGCCTTGGGACTGAAGCTTTCTTT
CDR3aa: CASSGRRLGTEAFF
d_gene: NA
v_gene: TRBV5-1
j_gene: TRBJ1-1
abundance: NA

CDR3nt: TGTGCCAGCTCACCACGAGAGTCTAGCGGGATAATCAATGAGCAGTTCTTC
CDR3aa: CASSPRESSGIINEQFF
d_gene: TRBD2
v_gene: TRBV18
j_gene: TRBJ2-1
abundance: NA

CDR3nt: TGTGCCAGCAGCCCTCTGGCAGGTTTCACAGATACGCAGTATTTT
CDR3aa: CASSPLAGFTDTQYF
d_gene: NA
v_gene: TRBV11-2
j_gene: TRBJ2-3
abundance: NA

CDR3nt: TGTGCCAGCAGCCTCCCTAGCACAGATACGCAGTATTTT
CDR3aa: CASSLPSTDTQYF
d_gene: NA
v_gene: TRBV5-4
j_gene: TRBJ2-3
abundance: NA

CDR3nt: TGTGCCAGCAGTGAGAAGGACTATGGCTACACCTTC
CDR3aa: CASSEKDYGYTF
d_gene: NA
v_gene: TRBV2
j_gene: TRBJ1-2
abundance: NA

CDR3nt: TGTGCCAGCAGCTCGGGACCGATACTAGCGGGAGACTATGAGCAGTTCTTC
CDR3aa: CASSSGPILAGDYEQFF
d_gene: TRBD2
v_gene: TRBV11-2
j_gene: TRBJ2-1
abundance: NA

CDR3nt: TGCGCCAGCAGCTTGGCTCCTACTAGCGGGAGGAGTAACATTCAGTACTTC
CDR3aa: CASSLAPTSGRSNIQYF
d_gene: TRBD2
v_gene: TRBV5-1
j_gene: TRBJ2-4
abundance: NA

CDR3nt: TGTGCCAGCAGCACCGGGCAAAAGGGCTACACCTTC
CDR3aa: CASSTGQKGYTF
d_gene: NA
v_gene: TRBV6-5
j_gene: TRBJ1-2
abundance: NA

CDR3nt: TGCAGCGCCCGACAGTTTAGCGAGACCCAGTACTTC
CDR3aa: CSARQFSETQYF
d_gene: NA
v_gene: TRBV29-1
j_gene: TRBJ2-5
abundance: few

CDR3nt: TGCGCCAGCAGCCACTACCGACAGGGGATGGTTGCAACTAATGAAAAACTGTTTTTT
CDR3aa: CASSHYRQGMVATNEKLFF
d_gene: TRBD1
v_gene: TRBV4-1
j_gene: TRBJ1-4
abundance: NA

CDR3nt: TGTGCCAGCAGCTTAGTTGGCATTTCCTACAATGAGCAGTTCTTC
CDR3aa: CASSLVGISYNEQFF
d_gene: NA
v_gene: TRBV11-2
j_gene: TRBJ2-1
abundance: NA

CDR3nt: TGTGCCAGCAGTGAAGCGGGCGGAGTCTCTGGAAACACCATATATTTT
CDR3aa: CASSEAGGVSGNTIYF
d_gene: NA
v_gene: TRBV6-1
j_gene: TRBJ1-3
abundance: NA

CDR3nt: TGTGCCAGCTCACTTAGCGTCAATGAGCAGTTCTTC
CDR3aa: CASSLSVNEQFF
d_gene: NA
v_gene: TRBV18
j_gene: TRBJ2-1
abundance: NA

CDR3nt: TGTGCCTGGAGTGTACAGGGCTATGGCTACACCTTC
CDR3aa: CAWSVQGYGYTF
d_gene: NA
v_gene: TRBV30
j_gene: TRBJ1-2
abundance: NA

CDR3nt: TGTGCCAGCTCACCACCGGGAACAGGCAATCAGCCCCAGCATTTT
CDR3aa: CASSPPGTGNQPQHF
d_gene: NA
v_gene: TRBV18
j_gene: TRBJ1-5
abundance: NA

CDR3nt: TGCGCCAGCACCACCAGGGGCGAGCAGTTCTTC
CDR3aa: CASTTRGEQFF
d_gene: NA
v_gene: TRBV10-2
j_gene: TRBJ2-1
abundance: NA

CDR3nt: TGTGCCAGCAGCTTTACAGGGACGAGTGAGCAGTTCTTC
CDR3aa: CASSFTGTSEQFF
d_gene: NA
v_gene: TRBV7-2
j_gene: TRBJ2-1
abundance: NA

CDR3nt: TGCGCCAGCAGCTCGTTCCCGGGACAGGGAGCTAATGAAAAACTGTTTTTT
CDR3aa: CASSSFPGQGANEKLFF
d_gene: TRBD1
v_gene: TRBV5-1
j_gene: TRBJ1-4
abundance: NA

CDR3nt: TGTGCCAGCAGCGTAGGGGACTCCTACGAGCAGTACTTC
CDR3aa: CASSVGDSYEQYF
d_gene: NA
v_gene: TRBV9
j_gene: TRBJ2-7
abundance: NA

CDR3nt: TGCAGCGTTGAAGAGGGCAACTCCCCCAACGAGCAGTACTTC
CDR3aa: CSVEEGNSPNEQYF
d_gene: NA
v_gene: TRBV29-1
j_gene: TRBJ2-7
abundance: NA

CDR3nt: TGTGCCAGCCGGCCGGGATTAGGGGGAAACACCATATATTTT
CDR3aa: CASRPGLGGNTIYF
d_gene: NA
v_gene: TRBV6-5
j_gene: TRBJ1-3
abundance: NA

CDR3nt: TGTGCCAGCAGCTTGGCCGGACTCCACGGGGCGCAGTACTTC
CDR3aa: CASSLAGLHGAQYF
d_gene: NA
v_gene: TRBV5-6
j_gene: TRBJ2-7
abundance: NA

CDR3nt: TGTGCCAGCAGTACACAGGGGTCACCCCTCCACTTT
CDR3aa: CASSTQGSPLHF
d_gene: TRBD1
v_gene: TRBV6-5
j_gene: TRBJ1-6
abundance: NA

CDR3nt: TGTGCCAGCAGCCCGAGGGGACAGAACACAGATACGCAGTATTTT
CDR3aa: CASSPRGQNTDTQYF
d_gene: TRBD1
v_gene: TRBV11-3
j_gene: TRBJ2-3
abundance: NA

CDR3nt: TGTGCCAGCAGCTTTCGGGGTCGTGCCTCTGCTGAAGCTTTCTTT
CDR3aa: CASSFRGRASAEAFF
d_gene: NA
v_gene: TRBV5-6
j_gene: TRBJ1-1
abundance: NA

CDR3nt: TGTGCCAGCAGTGGGGACGGAACCTACGAGCAGTACTTC
CDR3aa: CASSGDGTYEQYF
d_gene: NA
v_gene: TRBV2
j_gene: TRBJ2-7
abundance: NA

CDR3nt: TGTGCCAGCAGCTTGGGGATAGCTGGGGCGGCCCAGTACTTC
CDR3aa: CASSLGIAGAAQYF
d_gene: NA
v_gene: TRBV7-2
j_gene: TRBJ2-5
abundance: once

CDR3nt: TGTGCCAGCAGACGGGACCGAGCCTACGAGCAGTACTTC
CDR3aa: CASRRDRAYEQYF
d_gene: NA
v_gene: TRBV6-5
j_gene: TRBJ2-7
abundance: once

CDR3nt: TGTGCCATCAGTGAGCGGACAGGGGTACACGAGCAGTACTTC
CDR3aa: CAISERTGVHEQYF
d_gene: TRBD1
v_gene: TRBV10-3
j_gene: TRBJ2-7
abundance: NA